In this sample, the clone carrying this TCR beta chain turned up a few times. Its specificity is not known. TCRdb reprocessed the reads with MiXCR, giving one entry per CDR3 protein. Of under 95,000 distinct CDR3 sequences listed, about 45% were seen once; the top ten hold 80% to 95%. This specimen comes from a study of T cell repertoires in cytomegalovirus infection. Overall study context: It was recently identified HLA-C-restricted and well-studied HLA-B-restricted CMV epitopes that the study used.

The origin of this receptor is a human donor in good health (CMV status not recorded). Some clones in this sample may be carry-over from other donors' samples. The sample was CD8+ T cells from cultured PBMCs, taken from culture after CMV antigen stimulation.

The CDR3 nucleotides are TGTGCCAGCAGCCCATTACTAGCGGGAGGGCCCAGAGATACGCAGTATTTT. Its translation: CASSPLLAGGPRDTQYF. The V gene is TRBV7-2, the J gene TRBJ2-3; 13 bases match TRBD2. CDR1 is SGHTA and CDR2 is FQGNSA in the germline V gene. The CDR3 has 17 residues. Trimming cost V 5 bases and J 5 bases; bases outside gene matches: 10.